The 3 T cell receptor delta chains in this list originate from one sample, sequenced in a study of γδ T cells in repeated Plasmodium falciparum infection. TCRdb re-analyzed the multiplex PCR reads via CATT. This sample has around 86,000 delta-chain clones; 1.4% occur once, and the top ten carry around 8.3%. Bulk repertoires came from Vgamma9/Vdelta2+ or Vdelta2-negative gammadelta T cells flow-sorted from PBMC. Source material: gamma-delta T cells from blood. All receptors come from a pool of human donors (malaria-infected and uninfected, not separated).

This clone was found a few times. A far bigger clonotype differs at one base, so this is likely a read error. This sample also contains other DNA sequences that code for the same CDR3. V is TRDV2 and J is TRDJ1, with D uncertain. This CDR3 has 14 amino acids. Germline V gene data show CDR1 as GEAIGNYY and CDR2 as EKD. The V and J ends lost 3 bases and 0 bases respectively, with 10 bases between them. The CDR3 sequence: CACDEGWDTDKLIF. The CDR3 DNA reads as TGTGCCTGTGACGAGGGGTGGGACACCGATAAACTCATCTTT.

Concerning this clone itself: TCRdb lists the protein of a much larger clone for this DNA, which differs at residue 4, so this is likely a read error; the protein given here is translated from the DNA itself. The chain recombines TRDV2 with TRDJ2; 10 nucleotides line up with TRDD3. Since TCRdb gives no J gene, matching the DNA to germline was used here to assign it. CDR1 is GEAIGNYY and CDR2 is EKD in the germline V gene. The CDR3 has 19 residues. The CDR3 DNA follows: TGTGCCTGTGGCACCCGACTTTACTGGGGGATTCCTTTGACAGCACAACTCTTCTTT. Translating it yields CACGTRLYWGIPLTAQLFF.

Concerning this clone itself: TCRdb records a much larger clone's protein for this DNA, with a difference at residue 19 that likely arises from a read error; the protein given is the translation of the DNA. The chain has TRDV1 and TRDJ3; D may be TRDD2 (9 bases). The J gene, absent from TCRdb, was called here by matching the DNA to germline. The CDR3 consists of 25 residues. Looked up from germline, CDR1 is TSWWSYY and CDR2 is QGS. CDR3 in DNA: TGTGCTCTTGGGGAACTAGCTCCCCTTCCTACGGGGGGATATCAGGTTCCCTGGGGCACCCGACAGATGTTTTTC. Amino acid sequence: CALGELAPLPTGGYQVPWGTRQMFF.